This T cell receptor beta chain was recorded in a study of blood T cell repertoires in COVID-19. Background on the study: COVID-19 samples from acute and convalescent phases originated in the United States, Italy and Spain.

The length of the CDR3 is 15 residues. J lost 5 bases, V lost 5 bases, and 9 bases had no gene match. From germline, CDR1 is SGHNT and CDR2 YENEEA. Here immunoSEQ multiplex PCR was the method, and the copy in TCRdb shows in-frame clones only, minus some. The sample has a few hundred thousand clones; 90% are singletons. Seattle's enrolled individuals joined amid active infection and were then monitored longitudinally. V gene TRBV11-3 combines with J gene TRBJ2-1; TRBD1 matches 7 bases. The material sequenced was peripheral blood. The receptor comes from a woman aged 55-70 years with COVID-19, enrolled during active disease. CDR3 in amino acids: CASSPRGGTHNEQFF. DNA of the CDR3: TGTGCCAGCAGCCCTCGAGGGGGCACCCACAATGAGCAGTTCTTC.